The sequence of this T cell receptor beta chain was determined in a study of blood T cell repertoires in COVID-19. On the study more broadly: The analysed material was cDNA or gDNA that came from T cells, B-cell-depleted T cells, or PBMCs.

The data were produced by immunoSEQ multiplex PCR, yet TCRdb's version contains in-frame clones alone and is incomplete. In the table there are roughly 200,000 clones, 80% to 90% of which are singletons. V gave up 5 bases and J gave up 3 bases, with 8 bases separating them. Looked up from germline, CDR1 is PRHDT and CDR2 is FYEKMQ (reference sequence). The CDR3 totals 12 residues. Sequencing was performed on PBMCs or T cells enriched from blood (not recorded which). This chain links TRBV13 with TRBJ2-7; tentative D call: TRBD1 (6 bases). The source of this sequence is a man aged 25-45 years in a cohort exposed to, infected with or recovered from COVID-19 (not recorded which). CDR3 sequence (DNA): TGTGCCAGCAGCCCGGACAGCTACGAGCAGTACTTC. It encodes CASSPDSYEQYF.